This TCR beta chain was documented in a study of blood T cell repertoires in COVID-19. Overall study: Spain, Italy and the United States supplied samples that represented acute and convalescent COVID-19. Sample material is recorded as cDNA or gDNA derived from T cells, B-cell-depleted T cells, or PBMCs.

Original handling: Reference gene primer amplification gave estimated nucleated cell counts. The repertoire was sequenced with immunoSEQ multiplex PCR; TCRdb's copy has only in-frame clones and lacks some. That table is the source of V, J and clone size, and D and trimming were worked out from the DNA. The top ten hold around 8.4% of the sample, which has around 140,000 clones, approximately 81% seen once. Germline V gene lookup returns CDR1 MDHEN and CDR2 SYDVKM. The CDR3 length is 15 residues. The ends were cut back, 7 bases at V and 6 bases at J, with 22 bases in the middle. The rearrangement uses TRBV28 and TRBJ2-7; the D is unclear. This sequence was found in a human donor in a cohort sampled during active COVID-19. Sequenced sample: peripheral blood. The CDR3 nucleotides read TGTGCCAGCACTCTAGGTTCCGTTGCTTCTCTCGAGCAGTACTTC. Encoded protein: CASTLGSVASLEQYF.